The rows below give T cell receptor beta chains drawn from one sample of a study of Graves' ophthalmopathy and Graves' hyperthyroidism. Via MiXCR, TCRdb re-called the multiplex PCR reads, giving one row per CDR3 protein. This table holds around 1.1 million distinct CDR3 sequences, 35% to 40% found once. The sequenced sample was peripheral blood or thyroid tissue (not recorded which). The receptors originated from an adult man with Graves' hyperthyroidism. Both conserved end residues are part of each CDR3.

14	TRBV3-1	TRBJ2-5	CASRLKGAGETQYF
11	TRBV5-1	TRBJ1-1	CASNVGAEAFF
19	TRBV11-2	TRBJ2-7	CASSLTGGRTSGHSYEQYF
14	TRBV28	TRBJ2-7	CASSFLIGVYEQYF
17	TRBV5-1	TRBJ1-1	CASSLREQGSRNTEAFF
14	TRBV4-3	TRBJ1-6	CASSRKGGSSPLHF
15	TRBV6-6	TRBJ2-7	CASSRGTSGSHEQCF
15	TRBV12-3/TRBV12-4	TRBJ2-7	CASSLGQGKLGEQYF
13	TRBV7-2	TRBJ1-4	CASSAYSNEKLFF
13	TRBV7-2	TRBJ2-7	CASSFPGPRGQYF
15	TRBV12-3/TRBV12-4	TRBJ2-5	CASAPSGRVLWTQYF
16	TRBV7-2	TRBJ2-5	CASSPRSGRASETQYF
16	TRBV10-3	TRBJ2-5	CAISVGTGGPGETQYF
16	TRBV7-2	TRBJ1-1	CASSSGGWVGHTEAFF
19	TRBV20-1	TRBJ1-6	CSADMTRSGQLSNNSPLHF
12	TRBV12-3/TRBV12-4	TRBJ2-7	CARGRATYEQYF
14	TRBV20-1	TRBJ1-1	CSARDLRVNTEAFF
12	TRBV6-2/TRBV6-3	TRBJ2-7	CASKRGPYEQYF
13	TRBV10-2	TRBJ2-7	CASSEDIPYEQYF
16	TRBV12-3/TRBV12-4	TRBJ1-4	CASSFLGAPEGEKLFF
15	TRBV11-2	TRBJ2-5	CASSQEVAGLETQYF
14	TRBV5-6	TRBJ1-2	CASSDDPNDYGYTF
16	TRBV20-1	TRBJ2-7	CSATDRGLRGFGEQYF
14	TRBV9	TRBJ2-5	CASGGGSLQETQYF
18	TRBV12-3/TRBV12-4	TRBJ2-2	CASSNPGQGVWGTGELFF
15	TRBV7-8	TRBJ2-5	CASSLADRSQETQYF
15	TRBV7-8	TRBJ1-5	CASSLVEGSDQPQHF
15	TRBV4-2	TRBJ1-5	CASSQDPPSNQPQHF
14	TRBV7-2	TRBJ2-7	CASRGQGMSYEQYF
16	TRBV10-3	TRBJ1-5	CAISEGPLHSNQPQHF
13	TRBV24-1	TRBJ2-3	CATLGRRGDTQYF
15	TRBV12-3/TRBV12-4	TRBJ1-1	CASSGGQGAGTEAFF
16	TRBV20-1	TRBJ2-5	CSAKSSPGAIQETQYF
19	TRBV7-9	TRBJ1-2	CASSLSAGDREGPNYGYTF
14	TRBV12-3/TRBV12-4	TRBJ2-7	CASSHSGRLYEQYF
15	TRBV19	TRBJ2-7	CASSPPGQRSYEQYF
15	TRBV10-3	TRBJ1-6	CAISEGTGVDSPLHF
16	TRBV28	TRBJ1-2	CASRSRGGPPNYGYTF
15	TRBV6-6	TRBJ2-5	CASSTHRGMKETQYF
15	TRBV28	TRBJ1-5	CARPNLRSRHQPQHF
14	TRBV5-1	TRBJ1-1	CASGTGDKNTEAFF
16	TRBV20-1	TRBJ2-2	CSARGERGLNTGELFF
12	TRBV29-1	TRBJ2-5	CSVGGLIETQYF
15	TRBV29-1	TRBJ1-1	CSVEEAGAGNTEAFF
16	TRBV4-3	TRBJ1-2	CASSQERSSVGYGYTF
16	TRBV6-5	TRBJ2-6	CASIGRGPAGANVLTF
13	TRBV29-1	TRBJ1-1	CSVTGAAGTEAFF
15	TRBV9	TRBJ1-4	CASSAGTGLGEKLFF
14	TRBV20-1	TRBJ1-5	CSARAGTPEMSQHF
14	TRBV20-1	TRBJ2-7	CSALETSGSYEQYF
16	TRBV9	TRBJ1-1	CASSPVGGGGGTEAFF
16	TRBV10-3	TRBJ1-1	CASSQFRTGRNTEALF
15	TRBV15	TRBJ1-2	CATSRVGVTNYGYTF